This T cell receptor (beta chain) was identified during a study of cytomegalovirus exposure and HLA in healthy donors. The table came from immunoSEQ multiplex PCR; TCRdb's copy has only in-frame clones and leaves some out. The sample carries around 60,000 clones, about 90% recorded once. The donors were part of the validation cohort of 120 subjects. That cohort was separate from the first cohort, which comprised some 670 subjects. Material for sequencing was PBMCs. This receptor was obtained from a woman younger than 30 in good health and CMV-seronegative.

The chain's CDR3 is CASNGTRRRADQETQYF. Here the CDR3 DNA reads TGTGCCAGCAACGGGACAAGGAGGCGAGCGGACCAAGAGACCCAGTACTTC. The chain recombines TRBV7-3 with TRBJ2-5; possible D gene TRBD1, 6 bases. The germline V gene encodes CDR1 SGHTA and CDR2 FQGTGA. This CDR3 comprises 17 residues. V dropped 7 bases and J dropped 0 bases, with 21 bases sitting between them.